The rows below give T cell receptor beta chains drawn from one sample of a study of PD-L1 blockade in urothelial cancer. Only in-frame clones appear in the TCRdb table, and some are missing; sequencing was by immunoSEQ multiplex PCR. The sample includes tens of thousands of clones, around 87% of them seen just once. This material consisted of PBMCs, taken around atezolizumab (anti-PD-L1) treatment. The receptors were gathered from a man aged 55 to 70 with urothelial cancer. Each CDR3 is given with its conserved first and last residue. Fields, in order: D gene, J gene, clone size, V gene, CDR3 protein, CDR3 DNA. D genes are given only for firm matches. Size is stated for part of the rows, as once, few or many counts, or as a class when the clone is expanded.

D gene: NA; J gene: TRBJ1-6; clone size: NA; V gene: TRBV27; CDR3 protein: CASSLNAGPLHF; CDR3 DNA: TGTGCCAGCAGTTTAAACGCGGGACCCCTCCACTTT
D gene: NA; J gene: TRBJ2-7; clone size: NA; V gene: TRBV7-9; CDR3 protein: CASSLALGTREQYF; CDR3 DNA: TGTGCCAGCAGCTTAGCGCTAGGGACAAGGGAGCAGTACTTC
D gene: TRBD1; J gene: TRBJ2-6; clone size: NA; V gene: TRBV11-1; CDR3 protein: CASSGWTGGSGANVLTF; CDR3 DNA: TGTGCCAGCAGCGGCTGGACAGGGGGCTCTGGGGCCAACGTCCTGACTTTC
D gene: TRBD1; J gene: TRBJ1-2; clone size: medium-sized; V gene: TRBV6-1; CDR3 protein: CASSFRQGVRSGYTF; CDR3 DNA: TGTGCCAGCAGTTTCCGACAGGGTGTGAGAAGTGGCTACACCTTC
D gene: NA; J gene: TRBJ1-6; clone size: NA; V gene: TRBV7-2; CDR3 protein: CASSLGPGNTSPLHF; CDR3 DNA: TGTGCCAGCAGCTTAGGCCCAGGGAACACTTCACCCCTCCACTTT
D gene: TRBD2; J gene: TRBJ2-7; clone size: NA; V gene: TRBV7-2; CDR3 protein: CASSTRGTSIYEQYF; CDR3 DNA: TGTGCCAGCAGCACCCGCGGGACTAGCATATACGAGCAGTACTTC
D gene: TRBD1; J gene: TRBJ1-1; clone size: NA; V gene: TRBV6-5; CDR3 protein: CASSFRDSMNTEAFF; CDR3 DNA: TGTGCCAGCAGTTTCCGGGACAGTATGAACACTGAAGCTTTCTTT
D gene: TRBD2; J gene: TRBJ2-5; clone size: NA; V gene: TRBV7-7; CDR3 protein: CASSPGLAGGRTQYF; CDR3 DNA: TGTGCTAGCAGCCCAGGACTAGCGGGGGGGAGGACCCAGTACTTC
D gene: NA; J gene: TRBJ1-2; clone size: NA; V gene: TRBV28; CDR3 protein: CASSFLSRAYYGYTF; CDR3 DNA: TGTGCCAGCAGTTTCTTGAGCAGGGCTTACTATGGCTACACCTTC
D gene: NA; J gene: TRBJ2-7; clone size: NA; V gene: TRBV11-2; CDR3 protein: CASSLVRWGDDHEQYF; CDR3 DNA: TGTGCCAGCAGCTTAGTAAGATGGGGGGATGATCACGAGCAGTACTTC
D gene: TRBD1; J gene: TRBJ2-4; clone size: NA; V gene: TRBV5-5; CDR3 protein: CASSPGQGYTQNIQYF; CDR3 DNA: TGTGCCAGCAGCCCGGGACAGGGCTATACTCAAAACATTCAGTACTTC